What follows are 26 T cell receptor beta chains derived from one specimen sequenced in a study of cytomegalovirus exposure and HLA in healthy donors (dated by TCRdb to about 2017). Receptors were amplified or captured by the immunoSEQ multiplex PCR assay. The multiplex PCR relied on a mix of 60 forward primers for TCR Vbeta segments and 13 reverse primers for TCR Jbeta segments. TCRdb limited this immuneACCESS table to in-frame rearrangements with V and J called. A share of clones is missing; checked studies link under half to unresolved V genes, and the rest is unexplained. This sample lists about 200,000 clones; around 77% were detected once. The biggest ten clones account for nearly 3% of the sample. Sequencing input: PBMCs. The receptor set was obtained from a woman aged 25-40 years in good health and CMV-seronegative.

The rearrangement uses TRBV19 and TRBJ2-3; TRBD2 agrees at 14 bases. CDR1 and CDR2 from the germline V gene are LNHDA and SQIVND (reference sequence). The CDR3 has 18 amino acids. The J segment lost 4 bases and the V segment lost 4 bases, leaving 10 bases of the junction unmatched. The CDR3 nucleotides are TGTGCCAGTAGTAGACTAGCGGGAGGGCCATCACAAGCAGATACGCAGTATTTT. Its protein is CASSRLAGGPSQADTQYF. The whole variable domain, remainder taken from reference TRBV19 and TRBJ2-3, is DGGITQSPKYLFRKEGQNVTLSCEQNLNHDAMYWYRQDPGQGLRLIYYSQIVNDFQKGDIAEGYSVSREKKESFPLTVTSAQKNPTAFYLCASSRLAGGPSQADTQYFGPGTRLTVL.

V and J are TRBV11-3 and TRBJ2-1, with a tentative D call TRBD1 (5 bases). CDR1 SGHNT and CDR2 YENEEA come from the germline V gene. This CDR3 comprises 16 residues. The ends were cut back, 1 base at V and 8 bases at J, with 18 bases in the middle. CDR3 sequence reads: CASSLGLGRVRDEQFF. Here the CDR3 DNA reads TGTGCCAGCAGCTTAGGTTTGGGCAGGGTTAGGGATGAGCAGTTCTTC.

The table lists this clone with a few counts. V and J are TRBV18 and TRBJ2-7, with a weak D call TRBD1 (6 bases). Germline values: CDR1 KGHSH, CDR2 LQKENI. V was clipped by 3 bases and J by 6 bases, with 12 bases between them. The CDR3 length is 13 residues. CDR3 DNA: TGTGCCAGCTCACCTATGGACAGTACCGAGCAGTACTTC. Translation: CASSPMDSTEQYF.

This chain links TRBV5-1 with TRBJ2-2; 7 bases match TRBD1. Losses at the gene ends were 0 bases for V and 6 bases for J; bases not matched to a gene: 17. This CDR3 contains 19 residues. Germline lookup yields CDR1 SGHRS and CDR2 YFSETQ. CDR3 sequence reads: CASSLDSRVQGEEAGELFF. As DNA, the CDR3 is TGCGCCAGCAGCTTGGATTCAAGGGTTCAGGGGGAAGAGGCCGGGGAGCTGTTTTTT. Supplemented by reference TRBV5-1 and TRBJ2-2, the full variable domain reads KAGVTQTPRYLIKTRGQQVTLSCSPISGHRSVSWYQQTPGQGLQFLFEYFSETQRNKGNFPGRFSGRQFSNSRSEMNVSTLELGDSALYLCASSLDSRVQGEEAGELFFGEGSRLTVL.

V usage is TRBV5-8 and J usage is TRBJ1-2; D may be TRBD1 (5 bases). V lost 3 bases, J lost 8 bases, and 14 bases lay in between. Germline V CDR1 and CDR2: SGHTS, YDEGEE. This CDR3 is 13 amino acids long. The CDR3 DNA reads TGTGCCAGCAGCTCGGGATTGCGGGGCGGCTACACCTTC. It translates to CASSSGLRGGYTF.

V is TRBV27 and J is TRBJ1-2; 7 positions agree with TRBD1. The CDR3 totals 14 residues. Trimming took 3 bases from V and 6 from J; bases not matched to a gene: 7. CDR1 and CDR2 (germline): MNHEY, SMNVEV (reference sequence). CDR3 amino acids: CASSFLRGSNGYTF. The CDR3 DNA sequence: TGTGCCAGCAGTTTCCTCAGGGGGAGCAATGGCTACACCTTC.

This rearrangement joins TRBV2 to TRBJ1-3; the D is unclear. This CDR3 region has 14 residues. The V and J ends lost 8 bases and 0 bases respectively, with 11 bases between them. CDR1 SNHLY and CDR2 FYNNEI come from the germline V gene. The chain's CDR3 is CASEENFSGNTIYF. CDR3 nucleotide sequence: TGTGCCAGCGAGGAGAATTTCTCTGGAAACACCATATATTTT.

This clone was detected only a few times. This chain links TRBV9 with TRBJ1-2; perhaps TRBD1 as D (5 bases). The CDR3 is 15 residues long. The germline CDR1 and CDR2 sequences are SGDLS and YYNGEE. The V gene lost 3 bases and the J gene lost 6 bases, with 18 bases spanning the gap. The CDR3 DNA is TGTGCCAGCAGCGCAAATACAGCAGGGTCGAATGGCTACACCTTC. Protein sequence: CASSANTAGSNGYTF.

The chain is built from TRBV12-5 and TRBJ2-1, with TRBD2 matching over 8 bases. The CDR3 runs to 14 residues. Looked up from germline, CDR1 is LGHNT and CDR2 is FRNRAP. V was clipped by 3 bases and J by 11 bases; unmatched bases: 9. CDR3 region: CASGLSGGALQQFF. The CDR3 nucleotides read TGTGCTAGTGGTTTATCGGGGGGGGCGTTGCAGCAGTTCTTC.

As concerns this clone: The sample has other DNA sequences that encode this CDR3 too. This chain joins TRBV15 and TRBJ2-7; D unclear. The germline V gene encodes CDR1 LNHNV and CDR2 YYDKDF (reference sequence). V lost 0 bases, J lost 5 bases, and 8 bases lay in between. The CDR3 length is 13 residues. Here the CDR3 DNA reads TGTGCCACCAGCAGAGAGCGCCAGGACGAGCAGTACTTC. This gives the protein CATSRERQDEQYF. Full variable domain (outside the CDR3, taken from reference TRBV15 and TRBJ2-7): DAMVIQNPRYQVTQFGKPVTLSCSQTLNHNVMYWYQQKSSQAPKLLFHYYDKDFNNEADTPDNFQSRRPNTSFCFLDIRSPGLGDTAMYLCATSRERQDEQYFGPGTRLTVT.

V usage is TRBV15 and J usage is TRBJ2-2, with 11 bases matching TRBD2. Germline CDR1 is LNHNV and CDR2 is YYDKDF (reference sequence). The trim removed 3 bases at V and 8 bases at J, leaving 11 bases unmatched. The CDR3 extends over 17 amino acids. The CDR3 DNA follows: TGTGCCACCAGCAGGCCCGGAAAGACTAGCGGGATAGGGGAGCTGTTTTTT. It codes for CATSRPGKTSGIGELFF.

This chain links TRBV6-5 with TRBJ2-3; perhaps TRBD1 as D (5 bases). CDR1 is MNHEY and CDR2 is SVGAGI in the germline V gene. The CDR3 spans 15 residues. The V gene lost 2 bases and the J gene lost 4 bases, with 13 bases spanning the gap. For the CDR3, the DNA is TGTGCCAGCAGTTACGGGGCAGATCTGGCAGATACGCAGTATTTT. Protein sequence: CASSYGADLADTQYF.

This clone has just a few counts. This chain uses TRBV6-5 with TRBJ2-5; 8 bases map to TRBD1. V was clipped by 0 bases and J by 1 base; unmatched bases: 4. Germline V lookup: CDR1 MNHEY, CDR2 SVGAGI. The CDR3 length is 16 residues. The CDR3 spells CASSYSQGAAQETQYF. In nucleotides, the CDR3 is TGTGCCAGCAGTTACTCCCAGGGGGCGGCCCAAGAGACCCAGTACTTC.

The chain couples TRBV7-9 to TRBJ1-3, with D possibly being TRBD1 (6 bases). V shed 2 bases and J shed 0 bases, with 11 bases lying between them. CDR3 length: 16 amino acids. Germline loops: CDR1 SEHNR, CDR2 FQNEAQ (reference sequence). CDR3 region: CASSLPGATSGNTIYF. CDR3 DNA sequence: TGTGCCAGCAGCTTACCAGGGGCCACCTCTGGAAACACCATATATTTT.

This chain connects TRBV9 to TRBJ2-3; D gene ambiguous. This CDR3 region has 14 residues. The germline CDR1 and CDR2 sequences are SGDLS and YYNGEE. Trimming took 0 bases from V and 0 from J, leaving 5 bases between them. CDR3 in amino acids: CASSVVSSTDTQYF. The CDR3 DNA reads as TGTGCCAGCAGCGTAGTTTCTAGCACAGATACGCAGTATTTT.

This sequence joins TRBV19 and TRBJ2-7; D gene unclear. V was cut by 0 bases and J by 2 bases, with 5 bases left in between. The CDR3 has 13 amino acids. CDR1 LNHDA and CDR2 SQIVND come from the germline V gene (reference sequence). This CDR3 reads CASSIEHTYEQYF. In DNA form, the CDR3 reads TGTGCCAGTAGTATAGAACACACCTACGAGCAGTACTTC. Full variable domain (outside the CDR3, taken from reference TRBV19 and TRBJ2-7): DGGITQSPKYLFRKEGQNVTLSCEQNLNHDAMYWYRQDPGQGLRLIYYSQIVNDFQKGDIAEGYSVSREKKESFPLTVTSAQKNPTAFYLCASSIEHTYEQYFGPGTRLTVT.

This chain links TRBV5-1 with TRBJ2-2; 10 nucleotides line up with TRBD1. In germline, CDR1 is SGHRS, CDR2 YFSETQ. After removal of 2 bases from V and 5 bases from J, the junction contained 6 bases not matched to a gene. The CDR3 is 16 amino acids. CDR3 coding DNA: TGCGCCAGCAGCTTCCGGACAGGGGGATATACCGGGGAGCTGTTTTTT. Residues: CASSFRTGGYTGELFF.

As DNA, the CDR3 is TGTGCCAGCAGCTTGGACTCCGGAAACTATGGCTACACCTTC. Translation gives CASSLDSGNYGYTF. J is TRBJ1-2 and V is TRBV7-8, with D unclear. This CDR3 is built from 14 residues. Looked up from germline, CDR1 is SGHVS and CDR2 is FQNEAQ. The germline V and J ends were trimmed by 3 bases and 2 bases, with 10 bases remaining between them.

The chain combines TRBV14 with TRBJ1-2; tentatively, D is TRBD1 (5 bases). Per the germline V gene, CDR1 is SGHDN and CDR2 is FVKESK. V gave up 0 bases and J gave up 4 bases, with 12 bases separating them. This CDR3 region has 15 residues. CDR3 residues: CASSQDGATVYGYTF. In nucleotides, the CDR3 is TGTGCCAGCAGCCAAGATGGCGCGACAGTCTATGGCTACACCTTC.

The chain couples TRBV5-4 to TRBJ1-2; TRBD1 is a possible D gene (6 bases). Trimming removed 1 base from V and 4 bases from J, with 8 bases in between. Germline lookup yields CDR1 SGHNT and CDR2 YYREEE (reference sequence). This CDR3 has 13 residues. The CDR3: CASSLTGSYGYTF. CDR3 in DNA: TGTGCCAGCAGCTTGACAGGGAGCTATGGCTACACCTTC.

The chain is built from TRBV6-6 and TRBJ2-7; 8 nucleotides agree with TRBD1. Germline V gene sequence: CDR1 MNHNY, CDR2 SVGAGI (reference sequence). The CDR3 has 14 amino acids. The V gene end was trimmed by 2 bases and the J gene end by 3 bases; junction bases not matched to a gene: 3. The CDR3 reads CASSYPDRVYEQYF. CDR3 DNA sequence: TGTGCCAGCAGTTACCCGGACAGGGTCTACGAGCAGTACTTC.

In the case of this clone: Germline is not matched at one junction end, which may reflect a read error. V is TRBV7-9 and J is TRBJ1-5; no firm D call. The CDR3 loop spans 12 amino acids. Germline V gene lookup returns CDR1 SEHNR and CDR2 FQNEAQ (reference sequence). The CDR3 DNA reads TGTTCCAGCAGCTTAGGCGGTAAGCCCCAGCATTTT. Protein: CSSSLGGKPQHF. The full variable domain, completed using reference TRBV7-9 and TRBJ1-5, is DTGVSQNPRHKITKRGQNVTFRCDPISEHNRLYWYRQTLGQGPEFLTYFQNEAQLEKSRLLSDRFSAERPKGSFSTLEIQRTEQGDSAMYLCSSSLGGKPQHFGDGTRLSIL.

Turning to this clone: The junction does not match germline at one end; this may be a read error. V and J are TRBV7-7 and TRBJ2-3, with a possible D match to TRBD2 (6 bases). Germline CDR1 reads SSHAT; CDR2 reads FNYEAQ (reference sequence). The CDR3 is 15 residues long. The CDR3 DNA reads TGTGCTAGCAGCCGGGGGACTGTCCGCACAGATACGCAGTATTTT. Amino acids: CASSRGTVRTDTQYF.

CDR3 amino acids: CASSYKTGGTEAFF. The CDR3 DNA sequence: TGCGCCAGCAGCTACAAGACAGGGGGCACTGAAGCTTTCTTT. The chain recombines TRBV5-1 with TRBJ1-1; TRBD1 agrees at 9 bases. Germline values: CDR1 SGHRS, CDR2 YFSETQ. CDR3 length equals 14 residues. V lost 3 bases and J lost 4; bases outside the gene matches: 4. Full variable domain (missing parts from reference TRBV5-1 and TRBJ1-1): KAGVTQTPRYLIKTRGQQVTLSCSPISGHRSVSWYQQTPGQGLQFLFEYFSETQRNKGNFPGRFSGRQFSNSRSEMNVSTLELGDSALYLCASSYKTGGTEAFFGQGTRLTVV.

This chain links TRBV29-1 with TRBJ1-5; 7 nucleotides align to TRBD1. After removal of 8 bases from V and 6 bases from J, the junction contained 10 bases not matched to a gene. Germline V lookup: CDR1 SQVTM, CDR2 ANQGSEA. This CDR3 contains 13 residues. The CDR3 here is CSTGQAPSQPQHF. Here the CDR3 DNA reads TGCAGCACCGGACAGGCTCCTAGTCAGCCCCAGCATTTT.

V usage is TRBV7-6 and J usage is TRBJ2-5; 8 positions match TRBD1. J lost 4 bases, V lost 5 bases, and 6 bases had no gene match. Germline V gene lookup returns CDR1 SGHVS and CDR2 FNYEAQ. CDR3 length: 14 residues. CDR3 loop: CASSPRTGRETQYF. CDR3 in DNA: TGTGCCAGCAGCCCACGGACAGGGAGAGAGACCCAGTACTTC.